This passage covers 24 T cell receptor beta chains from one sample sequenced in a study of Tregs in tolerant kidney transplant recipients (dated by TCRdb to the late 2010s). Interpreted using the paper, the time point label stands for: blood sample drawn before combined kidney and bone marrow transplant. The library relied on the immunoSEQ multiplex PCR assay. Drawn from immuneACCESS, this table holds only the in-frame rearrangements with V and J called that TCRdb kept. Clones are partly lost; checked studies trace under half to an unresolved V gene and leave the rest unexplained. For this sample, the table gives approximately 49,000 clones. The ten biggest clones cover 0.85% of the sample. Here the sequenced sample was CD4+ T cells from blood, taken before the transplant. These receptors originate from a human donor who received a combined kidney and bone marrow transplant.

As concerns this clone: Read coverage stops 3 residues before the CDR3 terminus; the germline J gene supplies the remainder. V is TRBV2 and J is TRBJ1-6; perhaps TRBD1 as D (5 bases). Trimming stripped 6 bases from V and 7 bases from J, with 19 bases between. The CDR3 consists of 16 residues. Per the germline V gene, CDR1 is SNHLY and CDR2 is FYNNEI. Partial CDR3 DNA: TGTGCCAGCAGCCTAATTCAGGGTTTAGAGAATTCACCC. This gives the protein CASSLIQGLENSP. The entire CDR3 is CASSLIQGLENSPLHF.

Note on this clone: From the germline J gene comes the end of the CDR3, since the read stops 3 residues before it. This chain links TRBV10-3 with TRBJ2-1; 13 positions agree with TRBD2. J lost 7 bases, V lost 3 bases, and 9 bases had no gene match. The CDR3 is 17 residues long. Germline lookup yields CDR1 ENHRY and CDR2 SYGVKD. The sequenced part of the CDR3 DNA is TGTGCCATCAGTGACGGGACTAGCGGGACCGCTCTAAATGAG. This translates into CAISDGTSGTALNE. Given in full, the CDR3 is CAISDGTSGTALNEQFF.

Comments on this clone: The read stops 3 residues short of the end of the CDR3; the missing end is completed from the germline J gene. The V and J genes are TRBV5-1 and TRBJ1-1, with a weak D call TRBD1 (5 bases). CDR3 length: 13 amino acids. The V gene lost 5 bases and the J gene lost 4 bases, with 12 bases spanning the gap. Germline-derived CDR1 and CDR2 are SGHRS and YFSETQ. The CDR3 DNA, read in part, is TGCGCCAGCAGTGGGGCGGACGGCACTGAA. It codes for CASSGADGTE. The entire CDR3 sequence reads CASSGADGTEAFF.

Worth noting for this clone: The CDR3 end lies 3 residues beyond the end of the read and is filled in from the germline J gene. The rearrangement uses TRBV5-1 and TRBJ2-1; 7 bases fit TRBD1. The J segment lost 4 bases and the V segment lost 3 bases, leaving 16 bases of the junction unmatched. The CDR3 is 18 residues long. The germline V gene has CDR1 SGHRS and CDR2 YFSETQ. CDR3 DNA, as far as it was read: TGCGCCAGCAGCTCAACTAATGGACAGGTAGAACGTTACAATGAG. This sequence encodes CASSSTNGQVERYNE. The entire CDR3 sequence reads CASSSTNGQVERYNEQFF.

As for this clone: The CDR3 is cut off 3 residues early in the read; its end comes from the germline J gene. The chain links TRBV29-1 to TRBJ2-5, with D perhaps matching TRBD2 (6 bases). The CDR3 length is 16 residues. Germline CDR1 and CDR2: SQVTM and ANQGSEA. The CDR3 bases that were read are TGCAGCGTTGAATCGGCGGGCAGAGGGTACGGGAGAACC. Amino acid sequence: CSVESAGRGYGRT. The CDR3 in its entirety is CSVESAGRGYGRTQYF.

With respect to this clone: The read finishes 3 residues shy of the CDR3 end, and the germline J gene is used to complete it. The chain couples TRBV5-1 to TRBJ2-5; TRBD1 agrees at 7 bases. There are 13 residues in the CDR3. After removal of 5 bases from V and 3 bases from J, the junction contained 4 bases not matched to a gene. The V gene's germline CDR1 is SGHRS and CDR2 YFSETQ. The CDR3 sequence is CASRFQGEETQYF. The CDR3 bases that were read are TGCGCCAGCAGGTTTCAGGGGGAAGAGACC.

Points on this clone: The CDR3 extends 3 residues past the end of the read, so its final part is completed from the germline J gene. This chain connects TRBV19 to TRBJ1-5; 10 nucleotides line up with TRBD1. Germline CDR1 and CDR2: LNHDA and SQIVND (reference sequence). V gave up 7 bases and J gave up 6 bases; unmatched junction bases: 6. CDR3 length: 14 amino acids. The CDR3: CASTVRDRGQPQHF. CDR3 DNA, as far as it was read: TGTGCCAGTACCGTCCGGGACAGGGGTCAGCCC.

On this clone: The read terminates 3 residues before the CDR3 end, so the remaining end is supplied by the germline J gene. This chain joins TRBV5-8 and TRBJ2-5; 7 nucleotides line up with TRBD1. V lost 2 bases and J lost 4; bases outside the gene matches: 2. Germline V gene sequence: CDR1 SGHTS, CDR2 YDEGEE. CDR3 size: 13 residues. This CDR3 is CASSLQGRETQYF. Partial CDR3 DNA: TGTGCCAGCAGCTTACAGGGGAGAGAGACC.

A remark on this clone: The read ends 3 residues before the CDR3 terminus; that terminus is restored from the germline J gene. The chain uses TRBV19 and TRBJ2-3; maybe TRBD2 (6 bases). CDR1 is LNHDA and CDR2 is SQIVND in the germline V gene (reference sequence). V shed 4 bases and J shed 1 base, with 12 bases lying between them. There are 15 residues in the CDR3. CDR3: CASSTEAGRTDTQYF. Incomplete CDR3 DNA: TGTGCCAGTAGTACGGAAGCGGGCCGCACAGATACG.

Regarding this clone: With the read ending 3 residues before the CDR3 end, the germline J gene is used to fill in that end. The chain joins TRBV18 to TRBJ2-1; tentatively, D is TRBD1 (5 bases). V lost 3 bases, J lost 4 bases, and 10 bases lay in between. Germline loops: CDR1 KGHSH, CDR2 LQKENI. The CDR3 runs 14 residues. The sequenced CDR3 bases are TGTGCCAGCTCACCCACGGACAAGTACAATGAG. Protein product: CASSPTDKYNE. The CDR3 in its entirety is CASSPTDKYNEQFF.

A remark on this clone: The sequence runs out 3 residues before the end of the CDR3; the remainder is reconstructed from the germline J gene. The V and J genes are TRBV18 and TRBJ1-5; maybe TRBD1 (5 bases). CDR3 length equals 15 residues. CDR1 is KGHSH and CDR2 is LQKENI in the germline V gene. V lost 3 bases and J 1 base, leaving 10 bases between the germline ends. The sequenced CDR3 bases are TGTGCCAGCTCACCCCTCGGGGGGAGCAATCAGCCC. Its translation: CASSPLGGSNQP. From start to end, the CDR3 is CASSPLGGSNQPQHF.

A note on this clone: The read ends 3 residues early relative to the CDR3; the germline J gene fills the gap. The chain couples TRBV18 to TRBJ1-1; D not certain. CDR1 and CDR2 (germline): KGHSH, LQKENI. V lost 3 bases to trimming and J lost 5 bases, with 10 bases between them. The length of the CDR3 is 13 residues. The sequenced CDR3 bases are TGTGCCAGCTCACCCCGAGGTGATACTGAA. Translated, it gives CASSPRGDTE. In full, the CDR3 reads CASSPRGDTEAFF.

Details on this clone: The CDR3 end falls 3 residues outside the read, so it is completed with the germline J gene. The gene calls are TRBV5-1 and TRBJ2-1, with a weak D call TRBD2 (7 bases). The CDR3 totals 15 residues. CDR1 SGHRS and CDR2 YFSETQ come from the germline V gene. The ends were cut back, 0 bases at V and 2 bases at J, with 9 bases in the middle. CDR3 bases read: TGCGCCAGCAGCTTGGGAGGGGGGGCCTACAATGAG. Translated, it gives CASSLGGGAYNE. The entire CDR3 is CASSLGGGAYNEQFF.

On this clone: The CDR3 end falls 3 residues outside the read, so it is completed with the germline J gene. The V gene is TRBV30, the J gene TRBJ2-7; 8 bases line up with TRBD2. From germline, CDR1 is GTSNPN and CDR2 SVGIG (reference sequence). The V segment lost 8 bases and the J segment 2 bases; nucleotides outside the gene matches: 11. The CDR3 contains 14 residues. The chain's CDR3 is CALTAGLEPYEQYF. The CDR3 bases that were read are TGTGCCCTTACAGCGGGACTAGAGCCCTACGAG.

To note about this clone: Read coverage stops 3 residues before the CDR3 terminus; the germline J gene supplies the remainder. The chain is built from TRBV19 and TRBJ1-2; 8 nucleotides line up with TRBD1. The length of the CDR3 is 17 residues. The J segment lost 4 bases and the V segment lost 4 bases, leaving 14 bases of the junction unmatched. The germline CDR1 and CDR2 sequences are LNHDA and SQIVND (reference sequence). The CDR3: CASSNLRTGRKSYGYTF. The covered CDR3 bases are TGTGCCAGTAGTAACCTCCGGACAGGGAGAAAGAGCTATGGC. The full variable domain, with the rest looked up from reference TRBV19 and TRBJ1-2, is DGGITQSPKYLFRKEGQNVTLSCEQNLNHDAMYWYRQDPGQGLRLIYYSQIVNDFQKGDIAEGYSVSREKKESFPLTVTSAQKNPTAFYLCASSNLRTGRKSYGYTFGSGTRLTVV.

CDR3 sequence: CASSPPGLQTDTQYF. CDR3 DNA, as far as it was read: TGTGCCAGCAGCCCTCCGGGACTACAAACAGATACG. The V call is TRBV7-2, the J call TRBJ2-3, with 7 bases lining up with TRBD2. The read ends 3 residues early relative to the CDR3; the germline J gene fills the gap. After removal of 5 bases from V and 3 bases from J, the junction contained 8 bases not matched to a gene. Germline assignment: CDR1 SGHTA and CDR2 FQGNSA. The CDR3 has 15 amino acids. Full variable domain (missing parts from reference TRBV7-2 and TRBJ2-3): GAGVSQSPSNKVTEKGKDVELRCDPISGHTALYWYRQSLGQGLEFLIYFQGNSAPDKSGLPSDRFSAERTGGSVSTLTIQRTQQEDSAVYLCASSPPGLQTDTQYFGPGTRLTVL.

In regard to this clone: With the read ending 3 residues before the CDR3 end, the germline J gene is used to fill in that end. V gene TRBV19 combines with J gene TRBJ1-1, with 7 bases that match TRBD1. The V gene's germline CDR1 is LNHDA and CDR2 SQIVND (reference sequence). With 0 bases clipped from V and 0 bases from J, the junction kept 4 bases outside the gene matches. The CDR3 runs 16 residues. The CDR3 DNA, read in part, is TGTGCCAGTAGTATAGATACAGGGGCCATGAACACTGAA. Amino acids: CASSIDTGAMNTE. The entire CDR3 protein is CASSIDTGAMNTEAFF.

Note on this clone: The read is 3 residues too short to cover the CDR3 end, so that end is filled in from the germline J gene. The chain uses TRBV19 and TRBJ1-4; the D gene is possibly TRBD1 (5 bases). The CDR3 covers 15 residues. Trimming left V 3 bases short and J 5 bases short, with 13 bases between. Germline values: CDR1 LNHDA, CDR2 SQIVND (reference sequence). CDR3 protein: CASSMGQRENEKLFF. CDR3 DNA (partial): TGTGCCAGTAGTATGGGGCAGCGGGAAAATGAAAAA.

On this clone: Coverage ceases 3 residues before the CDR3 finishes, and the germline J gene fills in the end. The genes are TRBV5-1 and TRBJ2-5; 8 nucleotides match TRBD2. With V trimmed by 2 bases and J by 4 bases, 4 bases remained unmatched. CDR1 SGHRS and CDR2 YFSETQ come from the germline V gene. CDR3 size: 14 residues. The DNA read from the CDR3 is TGCGCCAGCAGCTTTAACAGCGGGAGAGAGACC. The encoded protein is CASSFNSGRET. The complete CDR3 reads CASSFNSGRETQYF.

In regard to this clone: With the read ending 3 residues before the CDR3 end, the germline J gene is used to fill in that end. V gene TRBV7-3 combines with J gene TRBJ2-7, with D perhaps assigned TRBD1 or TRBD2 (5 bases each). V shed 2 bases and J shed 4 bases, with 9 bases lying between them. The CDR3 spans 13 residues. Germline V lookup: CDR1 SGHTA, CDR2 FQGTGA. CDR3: CASSLQGEYEQYF. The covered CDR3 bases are TGTGCCAGCAGCTTACAAGGGGAGTACGAG.

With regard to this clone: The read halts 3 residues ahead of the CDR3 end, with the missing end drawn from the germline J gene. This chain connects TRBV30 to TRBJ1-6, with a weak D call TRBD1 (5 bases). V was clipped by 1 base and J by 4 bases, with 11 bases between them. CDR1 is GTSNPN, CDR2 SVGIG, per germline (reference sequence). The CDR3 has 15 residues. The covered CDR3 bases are TGTGCCTGGAGTGCGGTCCGGGGGTATAATTCACCC. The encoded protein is CAWSAVRGYNSP. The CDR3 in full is CAWSAVRGYNSPLHF. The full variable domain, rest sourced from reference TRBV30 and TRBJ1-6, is SQTIHQWPATLVQPVGSPLSLECTVEGTSNPNLYWYRQAAGRGLQLLFYSVGIGQISSEVPQNLSASRPQDRQFILSSKKLLLSDSGFYLCAWSAVRGYNSPLHFGNGTRLTVT.

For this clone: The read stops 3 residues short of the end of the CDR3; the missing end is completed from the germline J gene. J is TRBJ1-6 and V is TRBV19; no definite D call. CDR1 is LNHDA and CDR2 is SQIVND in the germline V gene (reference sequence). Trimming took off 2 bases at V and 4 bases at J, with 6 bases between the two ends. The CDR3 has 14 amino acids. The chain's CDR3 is CASSIPVYNSPLHF. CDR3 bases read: TGTGCCAGTAGTATACCGGTTTATAATTCACCC.

CDR3 in amino acids: CASSEARGSYSNQPQHF. The CDR3 bases that were read are TGTGCCAGCAGTGAAGCGCGGGGCAGTTATAGCAATCAGCCC. The rearrangement uses TRBV6-1 and TRBJ1-5, with D possibly TRBD1 on 5 matching bases. Sequencing ends 3 residues short of the CDR3 end; the germline J gene provides the rest. CDR1 and CDR2 (germline): MNHNS, SASEGT. CDR3 length equals 17 residues. Deletions cut 0 bases from V and 0 bases from J, with 12 bases between.

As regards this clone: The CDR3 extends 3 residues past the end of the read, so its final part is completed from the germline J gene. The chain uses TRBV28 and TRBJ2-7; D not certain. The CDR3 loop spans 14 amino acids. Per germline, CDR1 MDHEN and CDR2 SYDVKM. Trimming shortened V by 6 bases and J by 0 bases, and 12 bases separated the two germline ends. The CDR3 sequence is CASSLQRSSYEQYF. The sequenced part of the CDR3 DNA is TGTGCCAGCAGCCTCCAGCGCAGCTCCTACGAG.